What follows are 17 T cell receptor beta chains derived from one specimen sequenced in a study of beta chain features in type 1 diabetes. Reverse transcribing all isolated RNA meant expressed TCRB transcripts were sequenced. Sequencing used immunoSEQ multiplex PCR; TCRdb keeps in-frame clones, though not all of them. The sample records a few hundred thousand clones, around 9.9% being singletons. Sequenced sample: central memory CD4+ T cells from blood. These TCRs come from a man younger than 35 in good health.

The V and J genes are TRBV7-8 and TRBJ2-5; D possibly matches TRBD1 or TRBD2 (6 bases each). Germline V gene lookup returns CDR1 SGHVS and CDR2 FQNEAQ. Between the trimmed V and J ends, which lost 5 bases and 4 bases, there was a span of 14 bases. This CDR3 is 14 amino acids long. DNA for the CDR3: TGTGCCAGCAGCCCCGACGGAGGGGGAGAGACCCAGTACTTC. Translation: CASSPDGGGETQYF.

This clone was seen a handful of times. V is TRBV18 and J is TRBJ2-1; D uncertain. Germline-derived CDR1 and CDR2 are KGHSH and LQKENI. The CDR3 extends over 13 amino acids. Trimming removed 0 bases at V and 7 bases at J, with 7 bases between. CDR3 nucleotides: TGTGCCAGCTCACCACCCGGCAGGAATGAGCAGTTCTTC. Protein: CASSPPGRNEQFF.

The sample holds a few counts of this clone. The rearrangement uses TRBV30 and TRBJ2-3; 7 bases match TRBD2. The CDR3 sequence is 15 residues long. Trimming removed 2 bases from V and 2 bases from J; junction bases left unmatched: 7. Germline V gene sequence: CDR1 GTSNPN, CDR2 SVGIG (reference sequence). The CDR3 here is CAWSSGTTYTDTQYF. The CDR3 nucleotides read TGTGCCTGGAGTTCCGGGACTACTTACACAGATACGCAGTATTTT.

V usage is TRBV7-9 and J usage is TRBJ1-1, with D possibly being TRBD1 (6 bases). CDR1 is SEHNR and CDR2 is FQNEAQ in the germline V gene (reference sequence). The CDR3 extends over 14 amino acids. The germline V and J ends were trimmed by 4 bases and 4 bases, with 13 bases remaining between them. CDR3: CASSSQGGSTEAFF. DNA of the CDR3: TGTGCCAGCAGCTCACAGGGAGGAAGCACTGAAGCTTTCTTT. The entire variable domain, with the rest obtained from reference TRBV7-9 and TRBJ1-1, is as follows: DTGVSQNPRHKITKRGQNVTFRCDPISEHNRLYWYRQTLGQGPEFLTYFQNEAQLEKSRLLSDRFSAERPKGSFSTLEIQRTEQGDSAMYLCASSSQGGSTEAFFGQGTRLTVV.

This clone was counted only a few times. The CDR3 loop is CASSPSLAAPYEQYF. The CDR3 region has the DNA TGTGCCAGCTCACCGTCTCTAGCGGCCCCCTACGAGCAGTACTTC. The V gene is TRBV18, the J gene TRBJ2-7; 7 positions match TRBD2. The CDR3 covers 15 residues. The V gene end was trimmed by 3 bases and the J gene end by 2 bases; junction bases not matched to a gene: 7. CDR1 is KGHSH, CDR2 LQKENI, per germline.

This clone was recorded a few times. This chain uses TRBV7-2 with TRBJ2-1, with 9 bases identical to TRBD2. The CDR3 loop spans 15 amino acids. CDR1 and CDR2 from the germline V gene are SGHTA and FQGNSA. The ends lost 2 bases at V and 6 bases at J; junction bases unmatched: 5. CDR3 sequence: CASSLTLAGVNEQFF. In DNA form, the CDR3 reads TGTGCCAGCAGCTTAACATTAGCGGGGGTCAATGAGCAGTTCTTC.

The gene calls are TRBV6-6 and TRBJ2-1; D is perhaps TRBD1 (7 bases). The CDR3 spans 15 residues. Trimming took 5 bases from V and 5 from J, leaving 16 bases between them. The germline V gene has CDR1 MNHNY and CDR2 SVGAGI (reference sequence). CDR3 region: CASSPATGEDNEQFF. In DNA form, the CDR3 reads TGTGCCAGCAGTCCCGCAACAGGGGAGGACAATGAGCAGTTCTTC.

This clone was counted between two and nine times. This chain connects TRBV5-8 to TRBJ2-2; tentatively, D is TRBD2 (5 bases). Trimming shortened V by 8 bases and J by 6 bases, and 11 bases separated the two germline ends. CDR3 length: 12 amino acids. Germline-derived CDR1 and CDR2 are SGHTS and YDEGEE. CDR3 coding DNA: TGTGCCAGTACATGGGGAGCCGGGGAGCTGTTTTTT. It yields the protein CASTWGAGELFF. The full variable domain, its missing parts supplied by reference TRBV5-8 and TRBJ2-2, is EAGVTQSPTHLIKTRGQQATLRCSPISGHTSVYWYQQALGLGLQFLLWYDEGEERNRGNFPPRFSGRQFPNYSSELNVNALELEDSALYLCASTWGAGELFFGEGSRLTVL.

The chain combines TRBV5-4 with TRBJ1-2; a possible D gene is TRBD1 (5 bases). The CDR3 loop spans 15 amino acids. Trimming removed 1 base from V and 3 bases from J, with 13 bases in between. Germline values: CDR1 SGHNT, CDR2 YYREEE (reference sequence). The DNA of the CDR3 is TGTGCCAGCAGCTTGCGGGAGAGGGGTGACTATGGCTACACCTTC. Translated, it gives CASSLRERGDYGYTF.

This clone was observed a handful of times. In DNA form, the CDR3 reads TGTGCCAGCAGTCTCCTGGAGAACACTGAAGCTTTCTTT. Protein: CASSLLENTEAFF. This chain uses TRBV6-1 with TRBJ1-1; no definite D call. The germline V gene has CDR1 MNHNS and CDR2 SASEGT. The V end lost 5 bases, the J end lost 1 base, and 8 bases lay between the germline ends. The CDR3 is 13 residues long.

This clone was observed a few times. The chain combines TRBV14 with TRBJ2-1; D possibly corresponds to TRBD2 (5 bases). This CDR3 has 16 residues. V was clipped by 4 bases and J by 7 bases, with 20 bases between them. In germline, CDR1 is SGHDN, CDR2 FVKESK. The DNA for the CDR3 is TGTGCCAGCAGCCTTCTAGACGGAGGCTCCCCTAATGAGCAGTTCTTC. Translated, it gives CASSLLDGGSPNEQFF. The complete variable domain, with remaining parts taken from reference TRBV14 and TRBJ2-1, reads EAGVTQFPSHSVIEKGQTVTLRCDPISGHDNLYWYRRVMGKEIKFLLHFVKESKQDESGMPNNRFLAERTGGTYSTLKVQPAELEDSGVYFCASSLLDGGSPNEQFFGPGTRLTVL.

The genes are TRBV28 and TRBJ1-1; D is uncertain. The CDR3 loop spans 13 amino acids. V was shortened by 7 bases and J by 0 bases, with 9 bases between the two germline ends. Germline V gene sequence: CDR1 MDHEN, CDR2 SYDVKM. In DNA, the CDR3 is TGTGCCAGCACCGGGGTTTTGAACACTGAAGCTTTCTTT. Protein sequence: CASTGVLNTEAFF. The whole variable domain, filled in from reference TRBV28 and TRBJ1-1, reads DVKVTQSSRYLVKRTGEKVFLECVQDMDHENMFWYRQDPGLGLRLIYFSYDVKMKEKGDIPEGYSVSREKKERFSLILESASTNQTSMYLCASTGVLNTEAFFGQGTRLTVV.

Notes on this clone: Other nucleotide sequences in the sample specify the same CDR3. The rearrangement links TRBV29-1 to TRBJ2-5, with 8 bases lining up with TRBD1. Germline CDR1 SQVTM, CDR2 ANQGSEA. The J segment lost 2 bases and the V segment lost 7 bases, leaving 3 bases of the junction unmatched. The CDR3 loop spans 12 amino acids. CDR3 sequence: CSGGTGQETQYF. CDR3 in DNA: TGCAGCGGTGGGACAGGACAAGAGACCCAGTACTTC. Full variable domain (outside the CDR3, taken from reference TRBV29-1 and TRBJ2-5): SAVISQKPSRDICQRGTSLTIQCQVDSQVTMMFWYRQQPGQSLTLIATANQGSEATYESGFVIDKFPISRPNLTFSTLTVSNMSPEDSSIYLCSGGTGQETQYFGPGTRLLVL.

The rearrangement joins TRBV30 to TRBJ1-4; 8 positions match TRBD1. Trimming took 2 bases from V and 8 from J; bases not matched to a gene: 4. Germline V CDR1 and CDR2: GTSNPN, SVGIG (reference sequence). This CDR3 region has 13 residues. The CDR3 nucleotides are TGTGCCTGGAGTACAGGGGGGAGGGAAAAACTGTTTTTT. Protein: CAWSTGGREKLFF.

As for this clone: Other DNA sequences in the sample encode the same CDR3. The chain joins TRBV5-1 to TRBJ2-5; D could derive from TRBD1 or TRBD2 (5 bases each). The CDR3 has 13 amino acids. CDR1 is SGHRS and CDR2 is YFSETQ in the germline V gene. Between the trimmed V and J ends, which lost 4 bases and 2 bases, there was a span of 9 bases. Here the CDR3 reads CASSRDGQETQYF. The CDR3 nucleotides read TGCGCCAGCAGCAGGGACGGACAAGAGACCCAGTACTTC.

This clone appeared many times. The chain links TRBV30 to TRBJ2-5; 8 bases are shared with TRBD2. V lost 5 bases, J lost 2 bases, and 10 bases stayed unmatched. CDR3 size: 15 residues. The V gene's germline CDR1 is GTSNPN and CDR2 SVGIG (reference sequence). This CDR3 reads CAWVRWASGQETQYF. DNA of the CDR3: TGTGCCTGGGTGAGGTGGGCTAGCGGGCAAGAGACCCAGTACTTC.

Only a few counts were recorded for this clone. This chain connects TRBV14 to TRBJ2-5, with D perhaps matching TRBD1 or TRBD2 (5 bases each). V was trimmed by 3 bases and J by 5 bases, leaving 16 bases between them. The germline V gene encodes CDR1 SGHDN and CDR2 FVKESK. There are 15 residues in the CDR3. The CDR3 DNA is TGTGCCAGCAGCCACGGGGCCCATCGGTGGGAGACCCAGTACTTC. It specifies CASSHGAHRWETQYF.